Listed below are T cell receptor beta chains from one sample, sequenced in a study of cytomegalovirus exposure and HLA in healthy donors. Libraries were prepared by immunoSEQ multiplex PCR; TCRdb keeps only in-frame clonotypes and omits some of them. The sample consists of about 130,000 clones, about four fifths of them appearing once. The sequenced material came from PBMCs. The receptors derive from a man aged 25 to 45 in good health. Both conserved end residues are part of each CDR3. D genes are given only for firm matches. Some rows mark clone size as missing; the rest say once, few, many or name a class of expanded clone.

TRBJ2-3	TRBD2	TRBV30	NA	TGTGCCTGGAGTGTACCTAGCGGGAGGCAGTATTTT	CAWSVPSGRQYF
TRBJ1-1	NA	TRBV30	NA	TGTGCCTGGAGCGGTTATCAGGGTACCAACACTGAAGCTTTCTTT	CAWSGYQGTNTEAFF
TRBJ2-3	TRBD2	TRBV10-1	NA	TGCGCCAGCAGTGAGTCTAGCGGGAGGGATACGCAGTATTTT	CASSESSGRDTQYF
TRBJ1-1	NA	TRBV23-1	NA	TGCGCCAGCAGACCAAGGGAGGGGGGCACTGAAGCTTTCTTT	CASRPREGGTEAFF
TRBJ1-2	TRBD1	TRBV7-9	NA	TGTGCCAGCAGCTTAGAATCGCGGGACAGGGGGCAGCTCTTAGGCTACACCTTC	CASSLESRDRGQLLGYTF
TRBJ1-2	NA	TRBV28	NA	TGTGCCAGCAGTCCGACGCTCCAGGGGCGATATGGCTACACCTTC	CASSPTLQGRYGYTF
TRBJ2-3	NA	TRBV5-1	NA	TGCGCCAGCACCCCAGGAGGGGGCACAGATACGCAGTATTTT	CASTPGGGTDTQYF
TRBJ2-3	NA	TRBV6-4	NA	TGTGCCAGCAGCCCTAGCGACACAGATACGCAGTATTTT	CASSPSDTDTQYF
TRBJ2-1	TRBD1	TRBV5-8	few	TGTGCCAGCGTAAGAAGGGACAGAGGCTACAATGAGCAGTTCTTC	CASVRRDRGYNEQFF
TRBJ2-1	NA	TRBV7-2	NA	TGTGCCAGCAGCTTAAGAGGTCCGGGGTTCGGGTTCAATGAGCAGTTCTTC	CASSLRGPGFGFNEQFF
TRBJ1-1	NA	TRBV5-1	NA	TGCGCCAGCAGCAGATTTGGGGGCCCGAACACTGAAGCTTTCTTT	CASSRFGGPNTEAFF
TRBJ1-5	NA	TRBV30	few	TGTGCCTGGAGACAGGGTTTGAGCAATCAGCCCCAGCATTTT	CAWRQGLSNQPQHF
TRBJ2-7	NA	TRBV7-9	NA	TGTTCCAGCAGCTTAGGTCTCCTCGAGCAGTACTTC	CSSSLGLLEQYF
TRBJ2-1	NA	TRBV11-2	NA	TGTGCCAGCAGCTTCACAGGTGTTAGCTCCTACAATGAGCAGTTCTTC	CASSFTGVSSYNEQFF
TRBJ2-3	TRBD2	TRBV18	NA	TGTGCCAGCTCACCACTAGCGGGAGTCGGAGATACGCAGTATTTT	CASSPLAGVGDTQYF
TRBJ2-5	TRBD2	TRBV7-6	NA	TGTGCCAGCAGCTCCACGGGGCTAGCGGGGGGGGAGACCCAGTACTTC	CASSSTGLAGGETQYF
TRBJ2-7	NA	TRBV7-9	NA	TGTGCCAGCAGCTCAGCCACAGGGTACTACGAGCAGTACTTC	CASSSATGYYEQYF
TRBJ2-3	NA	TRBV11-2	NA	TGTGCCAGCAGCCCTAGGCCTACAGATACGCAGTATTTT	CASSPRPTDTQYF
TRBJ1-1	NA	TRBV2	NA	TGTGCCAGCAGCGAGGGCCGGATGGGTAAGATCTTT	CASSEGRMGKIF
TRBJ2-3	NA	TRBV4-1	NA	TGCGCCAGCAGCGATGGACTGGGAGATACGCAGTATTTT	CASSDGLGDTQYF
TRBJ2-7	TRBD2	TRBV5-4	NA	TGTGCCAGCAGCCGTGGACTAGCGGGAGGATACGAGCAGTACTTC	CASSRGLAGGYEQYF
TRBJ2-1	NA	TRBV4-3	NA	TGCGCCAGCAGCCAAGAGTCGGGACATCGGTACAATGAGCAGTTCTTC	CASSQESGHRYNEQFF
TRBJ2-3	NA	TRBV28	NA	TGTGCCAGCAGTGACTTGGATACGCAGTATTTT	CASSDLDTQYF
TRBJ2-7	NA	TRBV7-2	NA	TGTGCCAGCAGTTTGGCTAGAGGGTCCCACGAGCAGTACTTC	CASSLARGSHEQYF